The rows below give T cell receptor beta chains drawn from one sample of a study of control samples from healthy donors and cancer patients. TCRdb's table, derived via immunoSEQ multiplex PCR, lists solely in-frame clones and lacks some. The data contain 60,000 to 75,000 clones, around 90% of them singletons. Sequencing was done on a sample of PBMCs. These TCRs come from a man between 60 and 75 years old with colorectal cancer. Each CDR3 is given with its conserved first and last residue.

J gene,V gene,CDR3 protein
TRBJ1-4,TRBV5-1,CASSLDKGGEKLFF
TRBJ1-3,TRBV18,CASSPRGQSSGNTIYF
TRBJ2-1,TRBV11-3,CASSSQGLTNEQFF
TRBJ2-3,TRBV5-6,CASSLNRDAFFRADTQYF
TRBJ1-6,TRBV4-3,CASSQGLESPLHF
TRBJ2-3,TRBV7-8,CASSSQTRFTDTQYF
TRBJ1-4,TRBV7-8,CVSSLTAPAGEKLFF
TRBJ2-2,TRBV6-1,CASSEAHQGIGELFF
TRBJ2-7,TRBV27,CASRPTDYSYEQYF
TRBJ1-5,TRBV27,CASRDRGPYSNQPQHF
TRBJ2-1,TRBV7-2,CASSLGTNNEQFF
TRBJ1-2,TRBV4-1,CASSHGAPGGYTF
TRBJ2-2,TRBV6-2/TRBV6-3,CASSYSRRGGALFF
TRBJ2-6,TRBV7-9,CAWGGVSGANVLTF
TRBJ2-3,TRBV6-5,CASSYQTGDTQYF
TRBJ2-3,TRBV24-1,CATSAKWDRDTQYF
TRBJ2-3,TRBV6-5,CARGRQVDTQYF
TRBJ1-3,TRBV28,CASSLSDRGNSGNTIYF
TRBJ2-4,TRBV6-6,CASRGQGNIQYF
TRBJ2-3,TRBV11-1,CASSSGLAGSRNTQYF
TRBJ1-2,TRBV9,CASSVATTANYGYTF
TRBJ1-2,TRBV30,CAWSNPTRDRVGYTF
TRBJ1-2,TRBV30,CAWSVRPPGGYGYTF
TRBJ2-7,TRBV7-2,CASSLGHTYEQYF
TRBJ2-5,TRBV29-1,CSATTGSETQYF
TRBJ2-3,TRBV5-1,CASSRGRFASSTDTQYF
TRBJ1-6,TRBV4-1,CASSQDAGSPSPLHF
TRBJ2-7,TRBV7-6,CASSLFTGGTYEQYF
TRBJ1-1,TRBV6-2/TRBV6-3,CASSYWGRGKRQEAFF
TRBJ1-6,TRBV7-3,CASSGRTVPKPPLHF
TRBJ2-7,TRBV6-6,CASTSQGQGYEQYF
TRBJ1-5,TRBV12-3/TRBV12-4,CASSLAGQPQHF
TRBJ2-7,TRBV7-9,CASSSGDSWSYEQYF
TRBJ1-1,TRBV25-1,CASSDPGAEAFF
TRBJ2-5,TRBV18,CASSPTGPPGETQYF
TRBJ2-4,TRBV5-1,CATWEGAGAKNIQYF
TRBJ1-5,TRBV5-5,CASSPRDSNQPQHF
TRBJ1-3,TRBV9,CASRTPGNTIYF
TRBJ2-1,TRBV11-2,CASSQLAGGPPLYNEQFF
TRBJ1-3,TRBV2,CASSDSQGSGNTIYF
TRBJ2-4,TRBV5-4,CASSSATPVGKNIQYF
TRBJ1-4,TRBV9,CASSVGVTGVEKLFF
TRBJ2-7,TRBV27,CASSLVTSGGPYEQYF
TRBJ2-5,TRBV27,CASSFRAGGGRETQYF
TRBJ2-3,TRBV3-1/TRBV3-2,CASSQRWGPQYF
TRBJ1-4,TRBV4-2,CASSQSSTATNEKLFF
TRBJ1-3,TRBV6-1,CASSEARAAGNTIYF
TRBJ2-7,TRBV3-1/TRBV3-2,CASSQERVYGSYEQYF
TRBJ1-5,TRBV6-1,CASSEWGQGLKPQHF
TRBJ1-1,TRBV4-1,CASSQASNTEAFF
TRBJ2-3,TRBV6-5,CASSRTVLSTDTQYF
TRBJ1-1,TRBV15,CATSRGSGPASVKAFF
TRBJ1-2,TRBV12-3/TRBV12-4,CASTLSGNYGYTF
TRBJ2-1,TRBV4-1,CASSQERQGTYNEQFF
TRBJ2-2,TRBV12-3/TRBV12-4,CASSLSPPGELFF
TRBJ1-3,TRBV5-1,CASSGMARSSGNTIYF
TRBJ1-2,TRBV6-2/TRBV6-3,CASSYSTAGRGYTF
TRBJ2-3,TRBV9,CASSVSGGGASTDTQYF
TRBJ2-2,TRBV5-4,CASSPGQGAGRGGELFF
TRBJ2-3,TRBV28,CASSLPSIGTGISTDTQYF